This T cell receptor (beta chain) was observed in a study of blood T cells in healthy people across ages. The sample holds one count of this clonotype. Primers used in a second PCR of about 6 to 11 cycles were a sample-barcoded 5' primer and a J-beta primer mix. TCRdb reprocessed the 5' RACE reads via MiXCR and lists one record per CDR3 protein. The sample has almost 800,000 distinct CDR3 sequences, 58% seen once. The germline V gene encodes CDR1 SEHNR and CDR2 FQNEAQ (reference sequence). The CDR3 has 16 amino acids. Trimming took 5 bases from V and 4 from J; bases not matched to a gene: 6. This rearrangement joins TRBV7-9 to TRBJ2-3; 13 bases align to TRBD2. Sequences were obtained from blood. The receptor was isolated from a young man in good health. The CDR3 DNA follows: TGTGCCAGCAGCGTCGGACTAGCGGGGGAGGCAGATACGCAGTATTTT. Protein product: CASSVGLAGEADTQYF.